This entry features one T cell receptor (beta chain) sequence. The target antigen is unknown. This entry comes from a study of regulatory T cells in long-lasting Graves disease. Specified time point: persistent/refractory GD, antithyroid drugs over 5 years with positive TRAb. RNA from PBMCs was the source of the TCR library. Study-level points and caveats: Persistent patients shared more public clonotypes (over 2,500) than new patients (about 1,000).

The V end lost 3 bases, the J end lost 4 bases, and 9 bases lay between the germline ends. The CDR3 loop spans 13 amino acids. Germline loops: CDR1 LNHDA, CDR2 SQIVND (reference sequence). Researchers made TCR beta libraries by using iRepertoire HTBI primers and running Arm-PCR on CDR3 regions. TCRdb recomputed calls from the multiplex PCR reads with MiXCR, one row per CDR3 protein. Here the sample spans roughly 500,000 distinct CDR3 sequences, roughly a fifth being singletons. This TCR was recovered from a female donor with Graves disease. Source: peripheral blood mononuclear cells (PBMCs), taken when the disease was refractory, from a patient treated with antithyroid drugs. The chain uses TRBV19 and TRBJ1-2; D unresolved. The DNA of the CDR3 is TGTGCCAGTAGTATCTTCGAGGCCTATGGCTACACCTTC. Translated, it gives CASSIFEAYGYTF.